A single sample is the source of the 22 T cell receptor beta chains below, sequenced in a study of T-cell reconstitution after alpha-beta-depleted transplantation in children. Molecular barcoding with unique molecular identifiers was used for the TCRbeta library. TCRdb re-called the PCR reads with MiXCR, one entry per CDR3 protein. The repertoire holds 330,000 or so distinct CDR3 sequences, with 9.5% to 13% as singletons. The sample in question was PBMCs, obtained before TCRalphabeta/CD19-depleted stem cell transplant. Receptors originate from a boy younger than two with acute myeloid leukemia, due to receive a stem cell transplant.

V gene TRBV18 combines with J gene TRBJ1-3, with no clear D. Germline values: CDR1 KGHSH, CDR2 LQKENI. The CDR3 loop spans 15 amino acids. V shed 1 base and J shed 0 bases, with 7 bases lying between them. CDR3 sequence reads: CASSPRAYSGNTIYF. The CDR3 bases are TGTGCCAGCTCACCACGGGCTTACTCTGGAAACACCATATATTTT.

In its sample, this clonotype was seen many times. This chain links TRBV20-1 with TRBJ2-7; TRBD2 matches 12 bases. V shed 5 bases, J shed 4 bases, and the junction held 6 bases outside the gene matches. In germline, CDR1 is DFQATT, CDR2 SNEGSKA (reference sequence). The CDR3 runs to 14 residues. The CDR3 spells CSAPGLAGPYEQYF. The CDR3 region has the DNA TGCAGTGCTCCCGGACTAGCGGGGCCTTACGAGCAGTACTTC.

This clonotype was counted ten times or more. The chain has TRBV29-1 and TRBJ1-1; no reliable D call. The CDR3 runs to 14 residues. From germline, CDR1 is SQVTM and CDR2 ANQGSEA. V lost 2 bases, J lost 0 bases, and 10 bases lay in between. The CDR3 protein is CSVEPFRVNTEAFF. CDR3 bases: TGCAGCGTTGAACCCTTTAGGGTGAACACTGAAGCTTTCTTT.

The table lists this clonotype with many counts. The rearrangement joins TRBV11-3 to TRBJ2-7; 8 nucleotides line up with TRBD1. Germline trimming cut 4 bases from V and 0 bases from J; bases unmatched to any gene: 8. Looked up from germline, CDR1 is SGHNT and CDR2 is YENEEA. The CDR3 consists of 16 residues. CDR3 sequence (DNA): TGTGCCAGCAGCTCTCAGGGGGCCAGGGGCTCCTACGAGCAGTACTTC. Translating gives CASSSQGARGSYEQYF.

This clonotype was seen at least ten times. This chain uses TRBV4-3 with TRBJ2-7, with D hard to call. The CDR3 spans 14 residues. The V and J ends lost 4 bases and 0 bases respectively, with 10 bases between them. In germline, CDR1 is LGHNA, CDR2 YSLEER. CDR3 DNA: TGCGCCAGCAGCCCTGGGGTAAGCTCCTACGAGCAGTACTTC. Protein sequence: CASSPGVSSYEQYF.

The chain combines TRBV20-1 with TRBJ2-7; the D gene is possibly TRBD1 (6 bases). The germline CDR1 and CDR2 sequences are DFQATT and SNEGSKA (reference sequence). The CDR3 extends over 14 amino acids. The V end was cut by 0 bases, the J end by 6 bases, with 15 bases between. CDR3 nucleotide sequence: TGCAGTGCTAGAGACCCTTCACAGGGTTCCGAGCAGTACTTC. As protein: CSARDPSQGSEQYF.

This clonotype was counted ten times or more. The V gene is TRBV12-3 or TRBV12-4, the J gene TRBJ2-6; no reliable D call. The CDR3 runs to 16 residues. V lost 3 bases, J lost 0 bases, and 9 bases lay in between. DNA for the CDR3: TGTGCCAGCAGTTTTTGGGTAAACTCTGGGGCCAACGTCCTGACTTTC. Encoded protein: CASSFWVNSGANVLTF.

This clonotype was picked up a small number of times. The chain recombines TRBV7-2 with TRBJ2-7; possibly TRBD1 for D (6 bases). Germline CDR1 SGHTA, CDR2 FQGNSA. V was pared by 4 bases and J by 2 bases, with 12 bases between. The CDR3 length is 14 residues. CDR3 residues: CASSSNWGPYEQYF. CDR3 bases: TGTGCCAGCAGCTCCAACTGGGGGCCCTACGAGCAGTACTTC. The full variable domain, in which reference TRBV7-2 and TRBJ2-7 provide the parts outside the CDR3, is GAGVSQSPSNKVTEKGKDVELRCDPISGHTALYWYRQSLGQGLEFLIYFQGNSAPDKSGLPSDRFSAERTGGSVSTLTIQRTQQEDSAVYLCASSSNWGPYEQYFGPGTRLTVT.

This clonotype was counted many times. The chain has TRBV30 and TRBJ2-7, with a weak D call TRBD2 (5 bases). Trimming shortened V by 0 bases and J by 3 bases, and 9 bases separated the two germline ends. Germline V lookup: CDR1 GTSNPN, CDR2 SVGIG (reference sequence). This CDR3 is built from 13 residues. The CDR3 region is CAWSVLRGYEQYF. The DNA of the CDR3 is TGTGCCTGGAGTGTCCTCCGGGGCTACGAGCAGTACTTC.

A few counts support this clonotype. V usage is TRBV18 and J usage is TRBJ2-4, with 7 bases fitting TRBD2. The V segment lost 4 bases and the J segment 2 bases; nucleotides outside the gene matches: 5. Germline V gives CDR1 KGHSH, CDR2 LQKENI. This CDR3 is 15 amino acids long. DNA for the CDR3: TGTGCCAGCTCACTTTCAGCGGGAACCAAAAACATTCAGTACTTC. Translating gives CASSLSAGTKNIQYF. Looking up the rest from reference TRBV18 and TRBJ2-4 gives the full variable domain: NAGVMQNPRHLVRRRGQEARLRCSPMKGHSHVYWYRQLPEEGLKFMVYLQKENIIDESGMPKERFSAEFPKEGPSILRIQQVVRGDSAAYFCASSLSAGTKNIQYFGAGTRLSVL.

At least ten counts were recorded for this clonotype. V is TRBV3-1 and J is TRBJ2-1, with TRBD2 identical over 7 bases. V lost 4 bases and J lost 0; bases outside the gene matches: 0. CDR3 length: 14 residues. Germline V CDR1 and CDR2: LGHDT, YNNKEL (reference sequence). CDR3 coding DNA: TGTGCCAGCAGCCGGACTAGCTCCTACAATGAGCAGTTCTTC. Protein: CASSRTSSYNEQFF.

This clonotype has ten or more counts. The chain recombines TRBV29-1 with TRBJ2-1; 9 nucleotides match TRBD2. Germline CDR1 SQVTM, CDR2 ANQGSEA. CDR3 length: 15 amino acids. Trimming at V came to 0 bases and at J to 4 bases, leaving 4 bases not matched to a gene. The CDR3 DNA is TGCAGCGTTGAAGATCGACTAGCGGCGTACAATGAGCAGTTCTTC. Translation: CSVEDRLAAYNEQFF.

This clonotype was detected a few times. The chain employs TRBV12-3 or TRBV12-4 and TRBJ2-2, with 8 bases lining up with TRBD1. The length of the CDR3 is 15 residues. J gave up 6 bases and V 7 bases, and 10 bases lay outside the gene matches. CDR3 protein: CASTIRDRLAGELFF. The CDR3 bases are TGTGCCAGCACTATCCGGGACAGGCTCGCCGGGGAGCTGTTTTTT.

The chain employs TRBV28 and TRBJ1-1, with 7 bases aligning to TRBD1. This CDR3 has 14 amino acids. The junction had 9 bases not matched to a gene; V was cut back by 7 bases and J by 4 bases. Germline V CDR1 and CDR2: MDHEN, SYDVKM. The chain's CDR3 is CASTVVGGGTEAFF. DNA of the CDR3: TGTGCCAGCACCGTGGTAGGGGGCGGCACTGAAGCTTTCTTT. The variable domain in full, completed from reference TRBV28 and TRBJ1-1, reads DVKVTQSSRYLVKRTGEKVFLECVQDMDHENMFWYRQDPGLGLRLIYFSYDVKMKEKGDIPEGYSVSREKKERFSLILESASTNQTSMYLCASTVVGGGTEAFFGQGTRLTVV.

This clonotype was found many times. The chain's CDR3 is CASSARGPSYEQYF. In DNA, the CDR3 is TGCGCCAGCAGCGCGAGAGGACCGTCCTACGAGCAGTACTTC. V is TRBV5-1 and J is TRBJ2-7; D uncertain. The CDR3 consists of 14 residues. Germline assignment: CDR1 SGHRS and CDR2 YFSETQ. V was clipped by 4 bases and J by 1 base, with 12 bases between them.

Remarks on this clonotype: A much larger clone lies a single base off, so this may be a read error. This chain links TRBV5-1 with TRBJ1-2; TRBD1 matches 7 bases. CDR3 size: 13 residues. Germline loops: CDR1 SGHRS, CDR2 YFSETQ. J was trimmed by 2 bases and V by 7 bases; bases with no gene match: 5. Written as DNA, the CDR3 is TGCGCCAGCGGGGGGGACAGCAACTATGGCTACACCTTC. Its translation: CASGGDSNYGYTF.

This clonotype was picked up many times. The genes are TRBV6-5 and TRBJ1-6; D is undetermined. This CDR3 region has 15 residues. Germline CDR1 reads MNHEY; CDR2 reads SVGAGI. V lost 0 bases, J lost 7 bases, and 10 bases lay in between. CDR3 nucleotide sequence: TGTGCCAGCAGTTACTCGGAGGGAATGAATTCACCCCTCCACTTT. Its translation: CASSYSEGMNSPLHF.

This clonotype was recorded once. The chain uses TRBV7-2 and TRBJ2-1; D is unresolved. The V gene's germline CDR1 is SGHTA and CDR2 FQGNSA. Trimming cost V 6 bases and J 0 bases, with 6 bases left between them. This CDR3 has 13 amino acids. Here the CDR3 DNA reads TGTGCCAGCAGACTACTCTCCTACAATGAGCAGTTCTTC. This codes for CASRLLSYNEQFF.

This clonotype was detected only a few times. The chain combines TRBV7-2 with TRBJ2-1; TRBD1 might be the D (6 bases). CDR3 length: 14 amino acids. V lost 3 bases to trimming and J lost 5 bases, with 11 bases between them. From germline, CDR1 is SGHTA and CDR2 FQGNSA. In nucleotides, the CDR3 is TGTGCCAGCAGCTTCCCCCGGGACAACAATGAGCAGTTCTTC. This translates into CASSFPRDNNEQFF.

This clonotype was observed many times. In DNA form, the CDR3 reads TGTGCCAGCAGTTTAAAAGAACTAGCAGGCATCCAAGAGACCCAGTACTTC. Its protein is CASSLKELAGIQETQYF. J is TRBJ2-5 and V is TRBV12-3 or TRBV12-4; TRBD2 might be the D (6 bases). V was clipped by 2 bases and J by 1 base, with 17 bases between them. The CDR3 extends over 17 amino acids.

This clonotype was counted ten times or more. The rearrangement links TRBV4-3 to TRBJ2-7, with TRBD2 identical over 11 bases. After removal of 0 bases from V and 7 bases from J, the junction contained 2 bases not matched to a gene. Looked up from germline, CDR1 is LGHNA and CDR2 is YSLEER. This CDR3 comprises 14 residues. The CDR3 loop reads CASSQDGTSGEQYF. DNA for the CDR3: TGCGCCAGCAGCCAAGACGGGACTAGCGGTGAGCAGTACTTC.

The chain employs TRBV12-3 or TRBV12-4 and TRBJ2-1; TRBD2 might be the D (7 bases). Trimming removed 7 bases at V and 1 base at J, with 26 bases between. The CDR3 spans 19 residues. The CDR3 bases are TGTGCCAGCATCTTAGGGGGGACTACCCGAGCCTTTTCCTACAATGAGCAGTTCTTC. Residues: CASILGGTTRAFSYNEQFF.